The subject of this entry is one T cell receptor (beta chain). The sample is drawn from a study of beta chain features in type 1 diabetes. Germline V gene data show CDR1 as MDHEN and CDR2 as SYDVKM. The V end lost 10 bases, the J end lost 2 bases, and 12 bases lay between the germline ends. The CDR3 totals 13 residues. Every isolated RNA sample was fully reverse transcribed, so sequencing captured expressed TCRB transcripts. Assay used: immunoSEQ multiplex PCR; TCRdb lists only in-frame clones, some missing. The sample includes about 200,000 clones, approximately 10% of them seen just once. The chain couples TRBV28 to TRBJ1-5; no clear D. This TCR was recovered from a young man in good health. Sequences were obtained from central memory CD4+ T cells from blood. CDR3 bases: TGTGCCACCGTTCCAGCTGGCAATCAGCCCCAGCATTTT. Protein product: CATVPAGNQPQHF.